The clone carrying this TCR beta chain was counted many times. The CDR3 runs 16 residues. The V and J ends lost 5 bases and 7 bases respectively, with 18 bases between them. Germline V gene lookup returns CDR1 LNHDA and CDR2 SQIVND (reference sequence). This specimen comes from a study of blood T cell repertoires in COVID-19. Looking at the study overall: PBMCs, B-cell-depleted T cells, or T cells were the source of the cDNA or gDNA that made up the material.

As handled by the study authors: Counts of nucleated cells, estimated from reference gene primer amplification, were obtained. TCRdb's copy holds only in-frame clones and misses some; the assay was immunoSEQ multiplex PCR. For V, J and clone size, that table is used; D and trimming come from the DNA. The sample includes approximately 260,000 clones, approximately 84% of them seen just once. Participants reported their clinical history, and cohort assignment relied on those reports. Exposed participants encountered a COVID-19 case during the 2 weeks preceding study entry. Sequencing used PBMCs or T cells enriched from blood (not recorded which). The chain links TRBV19 to TRBJ1-6, with D maybe TRBD1 (5 bases). This receptor was identified in a woman aged 50 to 65 who had been exposed to COVID-19. The CDR3 is CASSAPLGGVNSPLHF. The CDR3 DNA is TGTGCCAGTAGTGCCCCCCTGGGGGGGGTGAATTCACCCCTCCACTTT. The variable domain in full, completed from reference TRBV19 and TRBJ1-6, reads DGGITQSPKYLFRKEGQNVTLSCEQNLNHDAMYWYRQDPGQGLRLIYYSQIVNDFQKGDIAEGYSVSREKKESFPLTVTSAQKNPTAFYLCASSAPLGGVNSPLHFGNGTRLTVT.